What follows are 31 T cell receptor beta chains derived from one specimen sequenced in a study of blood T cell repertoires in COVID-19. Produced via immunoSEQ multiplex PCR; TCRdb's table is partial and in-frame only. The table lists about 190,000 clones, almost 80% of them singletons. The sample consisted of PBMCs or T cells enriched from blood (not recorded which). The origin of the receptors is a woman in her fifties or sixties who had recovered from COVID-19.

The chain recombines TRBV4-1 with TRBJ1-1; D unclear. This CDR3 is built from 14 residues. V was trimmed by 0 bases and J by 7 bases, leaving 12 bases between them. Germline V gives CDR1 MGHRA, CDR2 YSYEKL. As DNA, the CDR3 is TGCGCCAGCAGCCAAGAGTCCGTCGGGGTTGAAGCTTTCTTT. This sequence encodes CASSQESVGVEAFF.

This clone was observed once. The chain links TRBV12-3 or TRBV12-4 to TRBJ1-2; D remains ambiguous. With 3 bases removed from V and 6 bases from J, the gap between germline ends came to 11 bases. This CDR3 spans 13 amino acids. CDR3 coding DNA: TGTGCCAGCAGTTTTGGGGAGCCGCATGGCTACACCTTC. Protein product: CASSFGEPHGYTF.

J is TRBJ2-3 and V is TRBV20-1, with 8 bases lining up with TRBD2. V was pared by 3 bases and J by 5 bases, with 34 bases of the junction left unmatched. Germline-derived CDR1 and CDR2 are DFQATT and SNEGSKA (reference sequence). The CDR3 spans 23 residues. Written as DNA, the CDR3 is TGCAGTGCTAGTAAGACTTGTGGGAACTTCGGCTGGCGGGGGGCGGGGAGGGGAGATACGCAGTATTTT. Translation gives CSASKTCGNFGWRGAGRGDTQYF.

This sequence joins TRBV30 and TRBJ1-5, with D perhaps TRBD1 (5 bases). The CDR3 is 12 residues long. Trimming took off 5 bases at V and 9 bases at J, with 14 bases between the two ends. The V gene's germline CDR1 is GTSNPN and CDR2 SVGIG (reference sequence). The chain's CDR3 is CAWGQGLSPQHF. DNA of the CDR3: TGTGCCTGGGGTCAGGGCCTATCGCCCCAGCATTTT.

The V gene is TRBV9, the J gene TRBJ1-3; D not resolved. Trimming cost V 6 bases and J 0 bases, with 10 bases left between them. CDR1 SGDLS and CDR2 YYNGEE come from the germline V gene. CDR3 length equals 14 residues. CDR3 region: CASNPGNSGNTIYF. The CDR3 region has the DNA TGTGCCAGCAACCCGGGGAACTCTGGAAACACCATATATTTT.

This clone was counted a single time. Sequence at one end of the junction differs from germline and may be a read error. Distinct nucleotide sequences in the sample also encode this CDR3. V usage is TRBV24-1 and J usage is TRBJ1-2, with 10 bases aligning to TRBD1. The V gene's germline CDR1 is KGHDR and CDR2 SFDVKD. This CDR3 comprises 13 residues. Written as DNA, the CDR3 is TGTGCTACCAGTGGGGGACAGGGGTATGGCTACACCTTC. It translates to CATSGGQGYGYTF.

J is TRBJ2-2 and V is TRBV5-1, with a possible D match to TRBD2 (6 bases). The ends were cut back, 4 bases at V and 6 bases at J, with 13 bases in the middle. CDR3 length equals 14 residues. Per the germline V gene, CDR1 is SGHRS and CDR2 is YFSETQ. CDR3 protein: CASSPDYSSGELFF. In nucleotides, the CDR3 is TGCGCCAGCAGCCCGGACTATTCCTCCGGGGAGCTGTTTTTT.

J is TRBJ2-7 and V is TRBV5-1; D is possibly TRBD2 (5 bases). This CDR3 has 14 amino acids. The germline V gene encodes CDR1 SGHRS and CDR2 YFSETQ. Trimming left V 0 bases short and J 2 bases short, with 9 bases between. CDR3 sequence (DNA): TGCGCCAGCAGCTTGGCCGCGAGGGCCTACGAGCAGTACTTC. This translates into CASSLAARAYEQYF.

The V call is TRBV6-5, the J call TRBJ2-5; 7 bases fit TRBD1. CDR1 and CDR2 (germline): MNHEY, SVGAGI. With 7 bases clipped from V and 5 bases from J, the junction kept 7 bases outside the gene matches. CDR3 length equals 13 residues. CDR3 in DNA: TGTGCCAGCAATTCGGGACAGCGGGAGACCCAGTACTTC. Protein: CASNSGQRETQYF.

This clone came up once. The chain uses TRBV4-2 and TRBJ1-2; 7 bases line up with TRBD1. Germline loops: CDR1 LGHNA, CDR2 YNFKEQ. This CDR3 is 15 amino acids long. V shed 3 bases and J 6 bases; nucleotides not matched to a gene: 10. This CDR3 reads CASSQAPGQLNGYTF. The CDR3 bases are TGTGCCAGCAGCCAGGCCCCGGGACAGCTTAATGGCTACACCTTC.

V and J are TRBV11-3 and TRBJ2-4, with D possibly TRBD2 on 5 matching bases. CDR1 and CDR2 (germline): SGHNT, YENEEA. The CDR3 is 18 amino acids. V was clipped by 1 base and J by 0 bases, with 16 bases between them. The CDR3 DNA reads TGTGCCAGCAGCTTAGGTGTCTGCGGGTACCTAGCCAAAAACATTCAGTACTTC. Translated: CASSLGVCGYLAKNIQYF.

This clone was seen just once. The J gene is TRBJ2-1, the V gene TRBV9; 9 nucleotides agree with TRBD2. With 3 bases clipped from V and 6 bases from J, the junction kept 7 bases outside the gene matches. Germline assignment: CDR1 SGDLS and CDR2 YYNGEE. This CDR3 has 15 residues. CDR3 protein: CASSAIAGAPNEQFF. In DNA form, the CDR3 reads TGTGCCAGCAGCGCCATAGCGGGAGCGCCCAATGAGCAGTTCTTC. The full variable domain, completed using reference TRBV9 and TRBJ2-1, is DSGVTQTPKHLITATGQRVTLRCSPRSGDLSVYWYQQSLDQGLQFLIQYYNGEERAKGNILERFSAQQFPDLHSELNLSSLELGDSALYFCASSAIAGAPNEQFFGPGTRLTVL.

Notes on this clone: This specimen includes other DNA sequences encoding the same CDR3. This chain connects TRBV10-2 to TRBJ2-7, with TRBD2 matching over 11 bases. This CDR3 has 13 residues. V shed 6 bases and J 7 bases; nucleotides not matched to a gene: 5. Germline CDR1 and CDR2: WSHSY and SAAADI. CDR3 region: CASRLAGAGEQYF. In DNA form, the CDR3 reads TGCGCCAGCAGACTAGCGGGAGCTGGTGAGCAGTACTTC.

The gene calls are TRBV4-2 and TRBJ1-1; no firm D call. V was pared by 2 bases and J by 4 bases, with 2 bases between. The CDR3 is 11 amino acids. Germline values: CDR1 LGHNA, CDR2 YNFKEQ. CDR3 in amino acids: CASSQRTEAFF. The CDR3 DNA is TGTGCCAGCAGCCAACGCACTGAAGCTTTCTTT.

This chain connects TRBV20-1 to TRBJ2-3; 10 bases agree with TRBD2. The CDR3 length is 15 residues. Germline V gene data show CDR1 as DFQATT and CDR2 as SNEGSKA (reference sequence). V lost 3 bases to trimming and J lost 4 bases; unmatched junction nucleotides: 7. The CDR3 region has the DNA TGCAGTGCTAGTGGCCTAGCGGGAGTCCCAGATACGCAGTATTTT. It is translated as CSASGLAGVPDTQYF.

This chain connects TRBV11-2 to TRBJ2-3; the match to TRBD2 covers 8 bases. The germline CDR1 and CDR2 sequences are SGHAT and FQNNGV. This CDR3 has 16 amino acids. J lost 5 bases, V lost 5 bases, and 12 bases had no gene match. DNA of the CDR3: TGTGCCAGCAGCATAAGCGGGAGAGGGTTTGGAGATACGCAGTATTTT. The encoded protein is CASSISGRGFGDTQYF.

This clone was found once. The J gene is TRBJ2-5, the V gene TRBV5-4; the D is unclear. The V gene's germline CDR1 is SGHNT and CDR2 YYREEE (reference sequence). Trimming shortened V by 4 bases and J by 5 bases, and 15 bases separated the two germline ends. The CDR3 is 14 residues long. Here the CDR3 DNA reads TGTGCCAGCAGCGTTGAAGCTGGAGCGGAGACCCAGTACTTC. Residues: CASSVEAGAETQYF.

CDR3 amino acids: CANPRGGRTDNEQFF. The CDR3, as DNA: TGTGCCAATCCTCGCGGCGGGAGGACGGACAATGAGCAGTTCTTC. The chain has TRBV2 and TRBJ2-1; 8 nucleotides line up with TRBD2. The CDR3 runs to 15 residues. From germline, CDR1 is SNHLY and CDR2 FYNNEI. The V and J ends lost 10 bases and 5 bases, in that order; junction bases with no gene match: 13.

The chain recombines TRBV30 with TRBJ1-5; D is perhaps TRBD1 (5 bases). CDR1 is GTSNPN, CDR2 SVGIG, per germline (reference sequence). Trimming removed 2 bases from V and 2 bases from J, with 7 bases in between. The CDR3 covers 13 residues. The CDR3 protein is CAWSWGGNQPQHF. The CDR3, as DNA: TGTGCCTGGAGTTGGGGGGGCAATCAGCCCCAGCATTTT. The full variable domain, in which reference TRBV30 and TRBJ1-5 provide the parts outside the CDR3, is SQTIHQWPATLVQPVGSPLSLECTVEGTSNPNLYWYRQAAGRGLQLLFYSVGIGQISSEVPQNLSASRPQDRQFILSSKKLLLSDSGFYLCAWSWGGNQPQHFGDGTRLSIL.

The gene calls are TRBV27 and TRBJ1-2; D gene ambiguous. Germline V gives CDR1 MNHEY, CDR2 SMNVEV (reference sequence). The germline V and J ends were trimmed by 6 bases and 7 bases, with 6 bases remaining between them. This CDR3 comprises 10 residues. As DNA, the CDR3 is TGTGCCAGCAGCGTCCTTGGCTACACCTTC. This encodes CASSVLGYTF.

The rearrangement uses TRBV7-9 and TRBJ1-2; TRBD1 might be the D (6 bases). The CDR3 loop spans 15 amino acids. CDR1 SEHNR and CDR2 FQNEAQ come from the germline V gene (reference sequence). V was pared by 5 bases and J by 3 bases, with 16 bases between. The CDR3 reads CASSPYRVGDYGYTF. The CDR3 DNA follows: TGTGCCAGCAGCCCCTACAGGGTCGGCGACTATGGCTACACCTTC. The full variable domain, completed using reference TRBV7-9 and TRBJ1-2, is DTGVSQNPRHKITKRGQNVTFRCDPISEHNRLYWYRQTLGQGPEFLTYFQNEAQLEKSRLLSDRFSAERPKGSFSTLEIQRTEQGDSAMYLCASSPYRVGDYGYTFGSGTRLTVV.

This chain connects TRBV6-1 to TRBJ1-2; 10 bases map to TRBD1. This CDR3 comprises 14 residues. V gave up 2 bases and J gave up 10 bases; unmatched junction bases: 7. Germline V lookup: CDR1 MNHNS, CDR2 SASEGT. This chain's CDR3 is CASSELDRGLYYTF. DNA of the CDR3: TGTGCCAGCAGTGAACTAGACAGGGGGCTGTACTACACCTTC.

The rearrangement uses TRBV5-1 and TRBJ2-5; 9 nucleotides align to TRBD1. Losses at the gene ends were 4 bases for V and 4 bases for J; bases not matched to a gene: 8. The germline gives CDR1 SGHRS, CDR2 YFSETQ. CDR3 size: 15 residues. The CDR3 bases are TGCGCCAGCAGCCCGGACAGGGGCCTTAGAGAGACCCAGTACTTC. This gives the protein CASSPDRGLRETQYF.

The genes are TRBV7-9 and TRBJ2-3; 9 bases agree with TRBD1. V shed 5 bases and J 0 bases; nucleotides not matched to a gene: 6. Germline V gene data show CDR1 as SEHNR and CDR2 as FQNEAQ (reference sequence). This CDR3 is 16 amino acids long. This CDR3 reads CASSARQGESTDTQYF. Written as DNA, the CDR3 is TGTGCCAGCAGCGCAAGACAGGGGGAAAGCACAGATACGCAGTATTTT.

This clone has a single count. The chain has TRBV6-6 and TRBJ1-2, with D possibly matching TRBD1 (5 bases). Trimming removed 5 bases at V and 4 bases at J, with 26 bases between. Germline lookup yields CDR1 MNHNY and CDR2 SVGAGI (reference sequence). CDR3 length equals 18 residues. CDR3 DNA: TGTGCCAGCAGTCCTCAGGGTAAACTCTCCGAATTGGCCTATGGCTACACCTTC. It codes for CASSPQGKLSELAYGYTF.

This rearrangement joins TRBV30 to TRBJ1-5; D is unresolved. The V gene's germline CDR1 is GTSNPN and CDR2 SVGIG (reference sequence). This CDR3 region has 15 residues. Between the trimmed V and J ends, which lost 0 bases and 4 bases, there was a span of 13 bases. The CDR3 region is CAWSVPRQKNQPQHF. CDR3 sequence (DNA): TGTGCCTGGAGTGTACCGAGGCAGAAAAATCAGCCCCAGCATTTT.

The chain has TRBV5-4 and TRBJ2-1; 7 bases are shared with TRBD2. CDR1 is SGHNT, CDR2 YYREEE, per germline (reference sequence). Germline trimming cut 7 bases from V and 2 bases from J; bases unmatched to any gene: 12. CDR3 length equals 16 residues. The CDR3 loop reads CASERGGSRTYNEQFF. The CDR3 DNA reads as TGTGCCAGCGAAAGGGGCGGGAGCCGGACCTACAATGAGCAGTTCTTC.

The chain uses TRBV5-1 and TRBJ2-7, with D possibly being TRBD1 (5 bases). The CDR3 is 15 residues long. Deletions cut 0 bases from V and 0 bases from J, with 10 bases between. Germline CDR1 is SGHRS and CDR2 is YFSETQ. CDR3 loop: CASSLGGSISYEQYF. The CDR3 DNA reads TGCGCCAGCAGCTTGGGGGGCTCCATCTCCTACGAGCAGTACTTC.

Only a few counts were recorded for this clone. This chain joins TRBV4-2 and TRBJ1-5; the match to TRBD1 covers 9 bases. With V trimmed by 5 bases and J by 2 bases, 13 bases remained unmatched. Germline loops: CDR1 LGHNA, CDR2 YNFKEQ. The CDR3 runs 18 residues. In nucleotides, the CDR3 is TGTGCCAGCAGCGAGGGACAGGGAGTCGGTTTTGGCAATCAGCCCCAGCATTTT. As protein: CASSEGQGVGFGNQPQHF.

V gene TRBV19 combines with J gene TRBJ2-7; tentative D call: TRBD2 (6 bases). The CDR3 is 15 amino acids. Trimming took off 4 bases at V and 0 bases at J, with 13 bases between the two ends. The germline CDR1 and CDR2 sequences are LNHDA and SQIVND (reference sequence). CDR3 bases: TGTGCCAGTAGTACCTCGGGGAGGAGCTCCTACGAGCAGTACTTC. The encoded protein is CASSTSGRSSYEQYF.

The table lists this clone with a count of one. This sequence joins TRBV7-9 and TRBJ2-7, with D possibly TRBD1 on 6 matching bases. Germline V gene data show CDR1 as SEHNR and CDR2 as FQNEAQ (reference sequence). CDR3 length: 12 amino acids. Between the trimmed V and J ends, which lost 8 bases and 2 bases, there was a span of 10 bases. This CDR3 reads CASVGGTYEQYF. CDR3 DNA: TGTGCCAGCGTAGGGGGAACCTACGAGCAGTACTTC.